These T cell receptor beta chains were read from a single sample in a study of blood T cell repertoires in COVID-19. Clones were read by immunoSEQ multiplex PCR, and TCRdb kept only the in-frame ones, dropping some. Of 270,000 or so clones in the sample, 65% to 85% were seen once. Material for sequencing was PBMCs or T cells enriched from blood (not recorded which). The origin of the receptors is a man between 50 and 59 years old who had recovered from COVID-19. The CDR3 runs from the conserved cysteine through the conserved F or W. The order of the fields is CDR3 DNA, CDR3 protein, J gene, clone size, D gene, V gene. The D gene is left open where the match is weak. Size is stated for part of the rows, as once, few or many counts, or as a class when the clone is expanded.

DNA: TGTGCCAGCAGTTTATGGACAGGGGACACTGAAGCTTTCTTT
CDR3: CASSLWTGDTEAFF
J: TRBJ1-1
size: NA
D: TRBD1
V: TRBV27

DNA: TGCGCCAGCAGCCCCGACAGACAATATGGCTACACCTTC
CDR3: CASSPDRQYGYTF
J: TRBJ1-2
size: NA
D: NA
V: TRBV5-1

DNA: TGTGCCAGTAGAGACCACGGGATTGAAAAACTGTTTTTT
CDR3: CASRDHGIEKLFF
J: TRBJ1-4
size: NA
D: NA
V: TRBV19

DNA: TGTGCCAGCTCACCACTGGAGCGGCGTAATCAGCCCCAGCATTTT
CDR3: CASSPLERRNQPQHF
J: TRBJ1-5
size: NA
D: NA
V: TRBV18

DNA: TGTGCCAGCAGGGGCGGGTTTACCGGGGAGCTGTTTTTT
CDR3: CASRGGFTGELFF
J: TRBJ2-2
size: NA
D: NA
V: TRBV5-4

DNA: TGTGCCAGCAGCTCGGGACTAGCGGGTTCGCAGGAGCAGTACTTC
CDR3: CASSSGLAGSQEQYF
J: TRBJ2-7
size: NA
D: TRBD2
V: TRBV11-1

DNA: TGTGCCAGCACCGCTTATATAGGCCGGGGCCAAGAGACCCAGTACTTC
CDR3: CASTAYIGRGQETQYF
J: TRBJ2-5
size: NA
D: NA
V: TRBV7-9

DNA: TGTGCCAGCAGCCACCGGGTAGGGGCCCCCAATCAGCCCCAGCATTTT
CDR3: CASSHRVGAPNQPQHF
J: TRBJ1-5
size: NA
D: NA
V: TRBV5-6

DNA: TGTGCCAGCAGCCAAGAAAGGTGGGATAGCGGGGGCCGCCGTCCTGGGGCCAACGTCCTGACTTTC
CDR3: CASSQERWDSGGRRPGANVLTF
J: TRBJ2-6
size: NA
D: TRBD2
V: TRBV3-1/TRBV3-2

DNA: TGCGCCAGCAGCCAAGATTTGGGACAGGTCGGTTCACCCCTCCACTTT
CDR3: CASSQDLGQVGSPLHF
J: TRBJ1-6
size: few
D: TRBD1
V: TRBV4-1

DNA: TGTGCCAGCAGCCCCGCCGGGACTAGCTTCACTGAGCAGTTCTTC
CDR3: CASSPAGTSFTEQFF
J: TRBJ2-1
size: NA
D: TRBD2
V: TRBV9

DNA: TGTGCCAGCAGCGGGGAGGCAGGGCGGGAGACCCAGTACTTC
CDR3: CASSGEAGRETQYF
J: TRBJ2-5
size: once
D: NA
V: TRBV7-9

DNA: TGTGCCAGCTCACCTGGACAGGGAGGACGGGATACGCAGTATTTT
CDR3: CASSPGQGGRDTQYF
J: TRBJ2-3
size: NA
D: TRBD1
V: TRBV18

DNA: TGTGCCAGCAGTTTAATAGGAGGGGCGGGGGCTAACTATGGCTACACCTTC
CDR3: CASSLIGGAGANYGYTF
J: TRBJ1-2
size: NA
D: NA
V: TRBV28

DNA: TGCAGCGCCCATATGGGGCATTTACTAGCGGACTCCTACAATGAGCAGTTCTTC
CDR3: CSAHMGHLLADSYNEQFF
J: TRBJ2-1
size: once
D: TRBD2
V: TRBV29-1

DNA: TGTGCCACTCAGGGACTAGCGGGCACCTCTGGGGCCAACGTCCTGACTTTC
CDR3: CATQGLAGTSGANVLTF
J: TRBJ2-6
size: NA
D: TRBD2
V: TRBV11-2

DNA: TGTGCCAGCAGTTTATTTGCGGCTGGGGGCTATGCGAATTCACCCCTCCACTTT
CDR3: CASSLFAAGGYANSPLHF
J: TRBJ1-6
size: NA
D: NA
V: TRBV27

DNA: TGTGCCAGCTCACCCAATGGACAGGGAGACACTGAAGCTTTCTTT
CDR3: CASSPNGQGDTEAFF
J: TRBJ1-1
size: NA
D: TRBD1
V: TRBV18

DNA: TGTGCCAGCACTTTTAATAGTGCAGGGTACTACGAGCAGTACTTC
CDR3: CASTFNSAGYYEQYF
J: TRBJ2-7
size: NA
D: NA
V: TRBV6-5

DNA: TGTGCCAGCAGCGAACTGAATTCACCCCTCCACTTT
CDR3: CASSELNSPLHF
J: TRBJ1-6
size: NA
D: NA
V: TRBV9

DNA: TGTGCCAGCAGCTCTGGACTAGCGGCAGATACGCAGTATTTT
CDR3: CASSSGLAADTQYF
J: TRBJ2-3
size: NA
D: TRBD2
V: TRBV7-3

DNA: TGTGCCAGCAGTGAGGACAGGGTACGCGGAGGGAGTGAGCAGTTCTTC
CDR3: CASSEDRVRGGSEQFF
J: TRBJ2-1
size: NA
D: TRBD1
V: TRBV27

DNA: TGTGCCAGCAGTTTGTCGGAGGGCCCCTACGAGCAGTACTTC
CDR3: CASSLSEGPYEQYF
J: TRBJ2-7
size: NA
D: NA
V: TRBV6-2/TRBV6-3

DNA: TGTGCCAGCAGAAAGGGGGCTTATCAGCCCCAGCATTTT
CDR3: CASRKGAYQPQHF
J: TRBJ1-5
size: once
D: TRBD1
V: TRBV28

DNA: TGTGCCAGCAGTGCTCGCATTACTTTCGAGCAGTACTTC
CDR3: CASSARITFEQYF
J: TRBJ2-7
size: NA
D: NA
V: TRBV2

DNA: TGCGCCAGTACCTCACAGGGGCGGTTCACCGGGGAGCTGTTTTTT
CDR3: CASTSQGRFTGELFF
J: TRBJ2-2
size: NA
D: TRBD1
V: TRBV5-1

DNA: TGTGCCAGCAGTTTAAGTCAGGATAATTCACCCCTCCACTTT
CDR3: CASSLSQDNSPLHF
J: TRBJ1-6
size: NA
D: NA
V: TRBV27

DNA: TGTGCCAGCAGACCAACTGGACGGGGGATGAACACTGAAGCTTTCTTT
CDR3: CASRPTGRGMNTEAFF
J: TRBJ1-1
size: NA
D: NA
V: TRBV3-1/TRBV3-2

DNA: TGTGCCAGCAGCCAAGTAGTGGGCAGGTCAACAGATACGCAGTATTTT
CDR3: CASSQVVGRSTDTQYF
J: TRBJ2-3
size: NA
D: NA
V: TRBV4-2

DNA: TGTGCCAGCAGCTTCATGGGCCGAAAAAACATTCAGTACTTC
CDR3: CASSFMGRKNIQYF
J: TRBJ2-4
size: NA
D: NA
V: TRBV7-2

DNA: TGTGCCAGCAAAATGACAGGGGGAGGCACTGAAGCTTTCTTT
CDR3: CASKMTGGGTEAFF
J: TRBJ1-1
size: NA
D: TRBD1
V: TRBV6-4

DNA: TGCAGCGTTGAGGTGGACAACGATCAGCCCCAGCATTTT
CDR3: CSVEVDNDQPQHF
J: TRBJ1-5
size: once
D: NA
V: TRBV29-1

DNA: TGTGCCAGCAGTGGGACAGGGGCTGGGGCCAACGTCCTGACTTTC
CDR3: CASSGTGAGANVLTF
J: TRBJ2-6
size: NA
D: TRBD1
V: TRBV2

DNA: TGTGCCAGCAGCCCACCGGGACAGGGGGCCTATGGCTACACCTTC
CDR3: CASSPPGQGAYGYTF
J: TRBJ1-2
size: NA
D: TRBD1
V: TRBV7-8

DNA: TGTGCCAGCAGTTACCACAGGGGCCGCAATCAGCCCCAGCATTTT
CDR3: CASSYHRGRNQPQHF
J: TRBJ1-5
size: NA
D: TRBD1
V: TRBV6-2/TRBV6-3

DNA: TGTGCCAGCAGAGGGACAGGTATGAACACTGAAGCTTTCTTT
CDR3: CASRGTGMNTEAFF
J: TRBJ1-1
size: NA
D: TRBD1
V: TRBV6-5

DNA: TGTGCCAGCAGCTCCTCCGACAGGGGCACTGAAGCTTTCTTT
CDR3: CASSSSDRGTEAFF
J: TRBJ1-1
size: NA
D: TRBD1
V: TRBV11-2

DNA: TGCGCCAGCAGCCCACAACGGGTAGGGGGAGATGGCTACACCTTC
CDR3: CASSPQRVGGDGYTF
J: TRBJ1-2
size: NA
D: NA
V: TRBV5-1

DNA: TGTGCCAGCAGCCCTCGTTCCACCGGGGAGCTGTTTTTT
CDR3: CASSPRSTGELFF
J: TRBJ2-2
size: NA
D: NA
V: TRBV14

DNA: TGTGCCAGCAGCTCCCCGCGCCCGGGACTAAAACCCTCTGGGGAGCTGTTTTTT
CDR3: CASSSPRPGLKPSGELFF
J: TRBJ2-2
size: NA
D: TRBD2
V: TRBV11-2

DNA: TGTGCCAGCAGCTTAGGGGCGGGAAGGGTCCAAGAGACCCAGTACTTC
CDR3: CASSLGAGRVQETQYF
J: TRBJ2-5
size: NA
D: NA
V: TRBV11-2

DNA: TGTGCCAGCAGCTCCGGGGTGGCGGGGGGGCGTAATGAGCAGTTCTTC
CDR3: CASSSGVAGGRNEQFF
J: TRBJ2-1
size: NA
D: TRBD2
V: TRBV7-9

DNA: TGTGCCAGCAGCTTACACCCGGGGAGCAATCAGCCCCAGCATTTT
CDR3: CASSLHPGSNQPQHF
J: TRBJ1-5
size: NA
D: NA
V: TRBV5-4

DNA: TGTGCCAGCAGCAAACAGGGGGCAACTAATGAAAAACTGTTTTTT
CDR3: CASSKQGATNEKLFF
J: TRBJ1-4
size: NA
D: TRBD1
V: TRBV5-6

DNA: TGTGCCAGCAGTTTACGAGACAGCAATGAGCAGTTCTTC
CDR3: CASSLRDSNEQFF
J: TRBJ2-1
size: NA
D: NA
V: TRBV27

DNA: TGTGCCAGCAGCGGTACAGGGCGAACTAATGAAAAACTGTTTTTT
CDR3: CASSGTGRTNEKLFF
J: TRBJ1-4
size: NA
D: NA
V: TRBV9

DNA: TGTGCCAGCAGCGAAGGGTTAACCGCGGGCCAAGAGACCCAGTACTTC
CDR3: CASSEGLTAGQETQYF
J: TRBJ2-5
size: NA
D: NA
V: TRBV6-1

DNA: TGTGCCAGCAGCTTAGTAGCGACATCGAGCTCCTATAATTCACCCCTCCACTTT
CDR3: CASSLVATSSSYNSPLHF
J: TRBJ1-6
size: NA
D: NA
V: TRBV7-2

DNA: TGCGCCAGCAGCCCGACAGGGGGAGGTGAGACCCAGTACTTC
CDR3: CASSPTGGGETQYF
J: TRBJ2-5
size: NA
D: TRBD1
V: TRBV4-1

DNA: TGTGCCAGCAGTCGGACTAGCGGGGCGAGGACAGATACGCAGTATTTT
CDR3: CASSRTSGARTDTQYF
J: TRBJ2-3
size: NA
D: TRBD2
V: TRBV2

DNA: TGTGCCACCAGCACCTTCACCGGGACAGGGAACGAGCAGTACTTC
CDR3: CATSTFTGTGNEQYF
J: TRBJ2-7
size: NA
D: TRBD1
V: TRBV15

DNA: TGTGCCAGCAGCCTTATGCTAGCGGGGGACCAAGAGACCCAGTACTTC
CDR3: CASSLMLAGDQETQYF
J: TRBJ2-5
size: few
D: TRBD2
V: TRBV7-2

DNA: TGCGCCAGCAGCTTCGCGACAGTCCCCACAGATACGCAGTATTTT
CDR3: CASSFATVPTDTQYF
J: TRBJ2-3
size: NA
D: NA
V: TRBV5-1

DNA: TGTGCCAGCAGCTCGGGACAGGGGGCTTCCGGGGAGCTGTTTTTT
CDR3: CASSSGQGASGELFF
J: TRBJ2-2
size: few
D: TRBD1
V: TRBV7-3